Below are 26 T cell receptor beta chains sequenced from a single sample in a study of CD8+ T cells in alopecia areata. After isolation, RNA underwent reverse transcription to generate cDNA as the sequencing template. Generated by immunoSEQ multiplex PCR, the TCRdb table keeps only in-frame clones and is missing some. This table holds 200,000 to 250,000 clones, over 60% found once. Regarding treatment: oral pan-JAK inhibitor, 5-10 mg twice daily. The starting material was CD4+ T cells sorted from blood, obtained at week 4, from a patient treated with tofacitinib. The receptors were gathered from a human donor with alopecia areata.

V is TRBV29-1 and J is TRBJ1-2; TRBD1 aligns across 7 bases. The CDR3 contains 15 residues. The ends lost 4 bases at V and 3 bases at J; junction bases unmatched: 11. The V gene's germline CDR1 is SQVTM and CDR2 ANQGSEA. The CDR3 DNA sequence: TGCAGCGTTGGGCCCCTATTCGGGACAGACTATGGCTACACCTTC. Its protein is CSVGPLFGTDYGYTF.

The CDR3 spells CATRSGQGSNEQFF. CDR3 in DNA: TGCGCCACCCGGAGCGGCCAGGGGAGCAATGAGCAGTTCTTC. The chain links TRBV5-1 to TRBJ2-1, with D perhaps TRBD1 (6 bases). Germline V lookup: CDR1 SGHRS, CDR2 YFSETQ. The CDR3 has 14 amino acids. V gave up 9 bases and J gave up 6 bases, with 19 bases separating them. Using reference TRBV5-1 and TRBJ2-1 for the parts outside the CDR3, the full variable domain is KAGVTQTPRYLIKTRGQQVTLSCSPISGHRSVSWYQQTPGQGLQFLFEYFSETQRNKGNFPGRFSGRQFSNSRSEMNVSTLELGDSALYLCATRSGQGSNEQFFGPGTRLTVL.

This chain uses TRBV5-1 with TRBJ2-7; maybe TRBD2 (5 bases). CDR3 length: 18 residues. CDR1 and CDR2 (germline): SGHRS, YFSETQ. Trimming cost V 0 bases and J 0 bases, with 19 bases left between them. CDR3 protein: CASSLGGWPEGGSYEQYF. In DNA, the CDR3 is TGCGCCAGCAGCTTGGGAGGGTGGCCGGAAGGCGGCTCCTACGAGCAGTACTTC.

This chain joins TRBV4-3 and TRBJ2-5, with 14 bases aligning to TRBD2. The CDR3 totals 17 residues. V lost 2 bases to trimming and J lost 7 bases; unmatched junction nucleotides: 9. CDR1 is LGHNA and CDR2 is YSLEER in the germline V gene. DNA for the CDR3: TGCGCCAGCAGCCAACTCCCGACTAGCGGGGGGGCATGGACCCAGTACTTC. Translation gives CASSQLPTSGGAWTQYF.

This chain uses TRBV4-3 with TRBJ1-2; D is unclear. This CDR3 region has 13 residues. Germline V gives CDR1 LGHNA, CDR2 YSLEER. Trimming took 1 base from V and 2 from J, leaving 5 bases between them. CDR3 nucleotide sequence: TGCGCCAGCAGCCAAGGACCCAACTATGGCTACACCTTC. Translating it yields CASSQGPNYGYTF.

This chain links TRBV14 with TRBJ1-6, with D perhaps TRBD1 (5 bases). Looked up from germline, CDR1 is SGHDN and CDR2 is FVKESK. Trimming shortened V by 7 bases and J by 9 bases, and 13 bases separated the two germline ends. The CDR3 runs to 13 residues. In nucleotides, the CDR3 is TGTGCCAGCAAAGAGGGGAGTGGTTCACCCCTCCACTTT. Its translation is CASKEGSGSPLHF.

This chain joins TRBV2 and TRBJ1-2; maybe TRBD1 (6 bases). This CDR3 has 14 residues. Trimming removed 2 bases from V and 2 bases from J, with 9 bases in between. Germline V CDR1 and CDR2: SNHLY, FYNNEI. The DNA for the CDR3 is TGTGCCAGCAGTGAAAGACAGGCAAACTATGGCTACACCTTC. This sequence encodes CASSERQANYGYTF.

V gene TRBV5-5 combines with J gene TRBJ2-6; TRBD1 aligns across 10 bases. The CDR3 loop spans 20 amino acids. The J segment lost 0 bases and the V segment lost 2 bases, leaving 11 bases of the junction unmatched. CDR1 is SGHKS, CDR2 YYEKEE, per germline (reference sequence). The CDR3 is CASSFSRSGQGPSGANVLTF. CDR3 bases: TGTGCCAGCAGCTTCAGCAGGTCGGGACAGGGGCCCTCTGGGGCCAACGTCCTGACTTTC.

The V gene is TRBV29-1, the J gene TRBJ2-7; D may be TRBD2 (5 bases). V shed 7 bases and J shed 7 bases, with 20 bases lying between them. The CDR3 loop spans 13 amino acids. Germline V gene data show CDR1 as SQVTM and CDR2 as ANQGSEA. CDR3 sequence: CSAAPRLSGEQYF. The CDR3 nucleotides are TGCAGCGCCGCCCCCCGCCTCTCGGGGGAGCAGTACTTC.

To note about this clone: The sample has other DNA sequences that encode this CDR3 too. The chain uses TRBV13 and TRBJ2-5; D is unclear. Deletions cut 3 bases from V and 5 bases from J, with 4 bases between. CDR1 is PRHDT, CDR2 FYEKMQ, per germline (reference sequence). The CDR3 spans 11 residues. The chain's CDR3 is CASSLRETQYF. CDR3 bases: TGTGCCAGCAGCTTGCGGGAGACCCAGTACTTC.

The V gene is TRBV30, the J gene TRBJ1-4; D gene ambiguous. The germline V and J ends were trimmed by 1 base and 0 bases, with 9 bases remaining between them. The CDR3 extends over 15 amino acids. Per germline, CDR1 GTSNPN and CDR2 SVGIG (reference sequence). The CDR3 region has the DNA TGTGCCTGGAGTGGAGACGGTGCAACTAATGAAAAACTGTTTTTT. It translates to CAWSGDGATNEKLFF. The entire variable domain, with the rest obtained from reference TRBV30 and TRBJ1-4, is as follows: SQTIHQWPATLVQPVGSPLSLECTVEGTSNPNLYWYRQAAGRGLQLLFYSVGIGQISSEVPQNLSASRPQDRQFILSSKKLLLSDSGFYLCAWSGDGATNEKLFFGSGTQLSVL.

This clone occurred a few times. The chain has TRBV2 and TRBJ1-1, with D unresolved. Trimming left V 6 bases short and J 1 base short, with 9 bases between. The CDR3 length is 13 residues. Per germline, CDR1 SNHLY and CDR2 FYNNEI. This CDR3 reads CASRSRENTEAFF. DNA for the CDR3: TGTGCCAGCAGGAGTAGGGAGAACACTGAAGCTTTCTTT. The whole variable domain, filled in from reference TRBV2 and TRBJ1-1, reads EPEVTQTPSHQVTQMGQEVILRCVPISNHLYFYWYRQILGQKVEFLVSFYNNEISEKSEIFDDQFSVERPDGSNFTLKIRSTKLEDSAMYFCASRSRENTEAFFGQGTRLTVV.

There are a few counts of this clone. The J gene is TRBJ1-5, the V gene TRBV19, with TRBD1 matching over 7 bases. Germline V gives CDR1 LNHDA, CDR2 SQIVND (reference sequence). The CDR3 has 14 amino acids. The V gene end was trimmed by 4 bases and the J gene end by 11 bases; junction bases not matched to a gene: 11. Here the CDR3 DNA reads TGTGCCAGTAGTAACATGGGACAGACCTGGGCCCAGCATTTT. Its translation is CASSNMGQTWAQHF.

This clone was recorded a few times. The V call is TRBV19, the J call TRBJ1-1; D unclear. The V end was cut by 3 bases, the J end by 10 bases, with 15 bases between. The germline CDR1 and CDR2 sequences are LNHDA and SQIVND (reference sequence). The CDR3 runs 13 residues. CDR3 in amino acids: CASSIDLNFGAFF. CDR3 nucleotides: TGTGCCAGTAGTATCGACCTGAATTTTGGAGCTTTCTTT.

This clone is a singleton in its sample. This rearrangement joins TRBV2 to TRBJ1-6; TRBD1 might be the D (6 bases). The CDR3 contains 13 residues. The germline V gene encodes CDR1 SNHLY and CDR2 FYNNEI. The germline V and J ends were trimmed by 5 bases and 10 bases, with 12 bases remaining between them. The CDR3: CASSRGARSPLHF. Here the CDR3 DNA reads TGTGCCAGCAGTCGGGGGGCTCGGTCACCCCTCCACTTT.

The rearrangement links TRBV2 to TRBJ1-4, with a possible D match to TRBD1 (5 bases). The CDR3 covers 15 residues. V was clipped by 3 bases and J by 7 bases, with 15 bases between them. Germline loops: CDR1 SNHLY, CDR2 FYNNEI. The CDR3 DNA reads TGTGCCAGCAGTGACGTTGCGGGAGGGGCTGAAAAACTGTTTTTT. Translated, it gives CASSDVAGGAEKLFF.

The chain employs TRBV5-1 and TRBJ1-2, with TRBD1 matching 7 bases. Germline CDR1 is SGHRS and CDR2 is YFSETQ. V lost 4 bases, J lost 0 bases, and 6 bases stayed unmatched. The CDR3 has 15 residues. The CDR3 reads CASSLMDRTNYGYTF. The CDR3 DNA sequence: TGCGCCAGCAGCCTCATGGACAGGACTAACTATGGCTACACCTTC.

This clone was seen only a few times. The chain employs TRBV6-6 and TRBJ2-1; 7 bases align to TRBD2. The CDR3 loop spans 11 amino acids. Germline values: CDR1 MNHNY, CDR2 SVGAGI (reference sequence). Trimming took 1 base from V and 15 from J; bases not matched to a gene: 3. The chain's CDR3 is CASSYFGGWFF. The CDR3 DNA follows: TGTGCCAGCAGTTACTTCGGGGGGTGGTTCTTC.

The chain uses TRBV11-2 and TRBJ2-3; D might be TRBD1 (5 bases). In germline, CDR1 is SGHAT, CDR2 FQNNGV. V gave up 5 bases and J gave up 0 bases, with 12 bases separating them. CDR3 length: 15 residues. The CDR3, as DNA: TGTGCCAGCAGCGGTAGACAGCCTAGCACAGATACGCAGTATTTT. Protein sequence: CASSGRQPSTDTQYF.

V usage is TRBV19 and J usage is TRBJ2-7; 8 nucleotides align to TRBD1. Losses at the gene ends were 7 bases for V and 0 bases for J; bases not matched to a gene: 8. This CDR3 comprises 15 residues. In germline, CDR1 is LNHDA, CDR2 SQIVND (reference sequence). The DNA for the CDR3 is TGTGCCAGTACCTCGACCCAGGGGGCCTCCTACGAGCAGTACTTC. Translation gives CASTSTQGASYEQYF.

This clone has only one observation. The genes are TRBV18 and TRBJ2-7, with TRBD1 identical over 7 bases. V dropped 0 bases and J dropped 1; count of bases not matched to a gene: 0. The V gene's germline CDR1 is KGHSH and CDR2 LQKENI. This CDR3 has 14 residues. The CDR3 DNA reads TGTGCCAGCTCACCACCGGGACAGTCCTACGAGCAGTACTTC. Amino acid sequence: CASSPPGQSYEQYF.

This clone was seen more than once but under ten times. The chain has TRBV18 and TRBJ2-1, with 8 nucleotides matching TRBD2. The CDR3 length is 15 residues. Germline CDR1 and CDR2: KGHSH and LQKENI. The trim removed 4 bases at V and 9 bases at J, leaving 11 bases unmatched. CDR3 nucleotides: TGTGCCAGCTCACGCGGGGGGCCCCCTTTGGGTGAGCAGTTCTTC. It codes for CASSRGGPPLGEQFF.

This clone has a handful of counts. The J gene is TRBJ2-7, the V gene TRBV2; D is unclear. Trimming shortened V by 3 bases and J by 1 base, and 13 bases separated the two germline ends. The germline gives CDR1 SNHLY, CDR2 FYNNEI. The CDR3 consists of 15 residues. Here the CDR3 reads CASSETGLISYEQYF. CDR3 nucleotide sequence: TGTGCCAGCAGTGAGACCGGGCTTATATCCTACGAGCAGTACTTC.

The rearrangement links TRBV18 to TRBJ1-6; 7 nucleotides agree with TRBD1. Germline V gene sequence: CDR1 KGHSH, CDR2 LQKENI. CDR3 length: 13 residues. Trimming cost V 3 bases and J 7 bases; bases outside gene matches: 0. Here the CDR3 reads CASSPGQNSPLHF. Here the CDR3 DNA reads TGTGCCAGCTCACCGGGACAGAATTCACCCCTCCACTTT.

The chain combines TRBV23-1 with TRBJ2-4; 7 nucleotides line up with TRBD2. TRBV23-1 is sorted into the ORF group, with uncertain function. The length of the CDR3 is 16 residues. The V segment lost 3 bases and the J segment 4 bases; nucleotides outside the gene matches: 9. As DNA, the CDR3 is TGCGCCAGCAGTCACTCTAACGGACTAGAGAAAAACATTCAGTACTTC. Protein: CASSHSNGLEKNIQYF.

The chain combines TRBV18 with TRBJ2-5; perhaps TRBD1 as D (5 bases). V was cut by 3 bases and J by 2 bases, with 10 bases left in between. Germline V gene data show CDR1 as KGHSH and CDR2 as LQKENI. This CDR3 comprises 14 residues. The CDR3 protein is CASSPNRIQETQYF. CDR3 DNA sequence: TGTGCCAGCTCACCTAACAGGATTCAAGAGACCCAGTACTTC.